What follows describes a single T cell receptor beta chain. The data derive from a study of blood T cell repertoires in COVID-19. Germline CDR1 and CDR2: SGHVS and FQNEAQ. The CDR3 contains 20 residues. Between the trimmed V and J ends, which lost 5 bases and 7 bases, there was a span of 35 bases. Here immunoSEQ multiplex PCR was the method, and the copy in TCRdb shows in-frame clones only, minus some. Of over 150,000 clones listed, roughly nine tenths are singletons. This clonotype was obtained from a man aged 30 to 39 with acute or convalescent COVID-19. Material for sequencing was peripheral blood. This chain joins TRBV7-8 and TRBJ2-5, with D possibly TRBD2 on 5 matching bases. CDR3 bases: TGTGCCAGCAGCGGAAAACAGTTGGGAAGTGTTACAGTGAAAGGAGGGACCCAGTACTTC. Amino acids: CASSGKQLGSVTVKGGTQYF. Full variable domain (rest looked up from reference TRBV7-8 and TRBJ2-5): GAGVSQSPRYKVAKRGQDVALRCDPISGHVSLFWYQQALGQGPEFLTYFQNEAQLDKSGLPSDRFFAERPEGSVSTLKIQRTQQEDSAVYLCASSGKQLGSVTVKGGTQYFGPGTRLLVL.